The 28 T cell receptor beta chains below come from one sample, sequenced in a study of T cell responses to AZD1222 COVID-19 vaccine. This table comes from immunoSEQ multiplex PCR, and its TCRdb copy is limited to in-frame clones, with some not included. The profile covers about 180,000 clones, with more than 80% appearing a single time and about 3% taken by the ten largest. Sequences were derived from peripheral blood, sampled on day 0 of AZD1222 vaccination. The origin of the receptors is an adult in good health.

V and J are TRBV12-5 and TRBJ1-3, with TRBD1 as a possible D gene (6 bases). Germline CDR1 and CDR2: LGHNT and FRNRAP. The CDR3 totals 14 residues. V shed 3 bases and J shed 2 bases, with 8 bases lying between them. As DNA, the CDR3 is TGTGCTAGTGGTTTATGGGGGCCTGGAAACACCATATATTTT. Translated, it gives CASGLWGPGNTIYF.

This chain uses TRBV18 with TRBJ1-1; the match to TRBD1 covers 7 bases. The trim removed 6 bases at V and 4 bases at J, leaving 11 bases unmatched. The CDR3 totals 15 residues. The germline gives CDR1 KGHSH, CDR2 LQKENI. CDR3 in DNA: TGTGCCAGCTCGCCAGGGGGGACGGGGGGCACTGAAGCTTTCTTT. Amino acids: CASSPGGTGGTEAFF.

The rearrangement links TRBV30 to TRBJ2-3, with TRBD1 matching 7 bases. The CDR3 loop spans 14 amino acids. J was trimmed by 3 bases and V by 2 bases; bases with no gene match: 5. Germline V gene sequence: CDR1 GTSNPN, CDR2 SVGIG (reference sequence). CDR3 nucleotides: TGTGCCTGGAGTAGACAGGGCGGAACAGATACGCAGTATTTT. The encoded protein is CAWSRQGGTDTQYF. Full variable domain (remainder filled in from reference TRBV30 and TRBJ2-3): SQTIHQWPATLVQPVGSPLSLECTVEGTSNPNLYWYRQAAGRGLQLLFYSVGIGQISSEVPQNLSASRPQDRQFILSSKKLLLSDSGFYLCAWSRQGGTDTQYFGPGTRLTVL.

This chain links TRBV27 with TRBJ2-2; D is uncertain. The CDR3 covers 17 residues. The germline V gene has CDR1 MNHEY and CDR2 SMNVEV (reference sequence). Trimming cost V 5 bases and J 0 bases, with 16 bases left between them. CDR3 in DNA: TGTGCCAGCAGTCCCCAGGCCGACACGACGAACACCGGGGAGCTGTTTTTT. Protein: CASSPQADTTNTGELFF.

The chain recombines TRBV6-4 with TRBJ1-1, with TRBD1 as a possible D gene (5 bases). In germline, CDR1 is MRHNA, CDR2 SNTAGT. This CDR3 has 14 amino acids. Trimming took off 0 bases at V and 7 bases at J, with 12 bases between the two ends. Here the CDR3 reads CASSDSLGTNEAFF. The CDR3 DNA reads TGTGCCAGCAGTGACTCATTAGGGACTAATGAAGCTTTCTTT.

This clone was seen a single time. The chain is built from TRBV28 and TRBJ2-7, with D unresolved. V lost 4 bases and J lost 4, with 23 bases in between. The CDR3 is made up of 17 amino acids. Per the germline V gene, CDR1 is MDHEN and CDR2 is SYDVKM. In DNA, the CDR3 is TGTGCCAGCAGTTCTCGTTTATTGTGGACCGGTGCTTACGAGCAGTACTTC. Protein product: CASSSRLLWTGAYEQYF.

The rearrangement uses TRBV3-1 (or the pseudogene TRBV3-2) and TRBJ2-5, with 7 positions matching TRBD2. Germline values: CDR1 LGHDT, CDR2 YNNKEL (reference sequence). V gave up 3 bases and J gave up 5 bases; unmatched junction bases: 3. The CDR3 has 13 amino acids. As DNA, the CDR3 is TGTGCCAGCAGCCAGCTAGCGGTGGAGACCCAGTACTTC. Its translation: CASSQLAVETQYF.

The CDR3 nucleotides read TGTGCCAGCAGCCTACTAGCGTCCGGGGAGCTGTTTTTT. Its translation is CASSLLASGELFF. This sequence joins TRBV14 and TRBJ2-2, with 7 bases fitting TRBD2. J gave up 6 bases and V 4 bases, and 2 bases lay outside the gene matches. The CDR3 length is 13 residues. Germline loops: CDR1 SGHDN, CDR2 FVKESK.

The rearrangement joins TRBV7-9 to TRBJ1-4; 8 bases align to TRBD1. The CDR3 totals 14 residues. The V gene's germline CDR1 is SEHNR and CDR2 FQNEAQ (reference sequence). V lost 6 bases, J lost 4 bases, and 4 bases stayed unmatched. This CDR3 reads CASRSDRDNEKLFF. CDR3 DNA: TGTGCCAGCAGGTCGGACAGGGATAATGAAAAACTGTTTTTT.

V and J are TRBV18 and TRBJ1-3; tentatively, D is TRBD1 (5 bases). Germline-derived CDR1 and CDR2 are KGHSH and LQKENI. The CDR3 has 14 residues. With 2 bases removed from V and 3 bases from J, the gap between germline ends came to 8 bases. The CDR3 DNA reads TGTGCCAGCTCACCAGGGGGAGGTGGAAACACCATATATTTT. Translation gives CASSPGGGGNTIYF.

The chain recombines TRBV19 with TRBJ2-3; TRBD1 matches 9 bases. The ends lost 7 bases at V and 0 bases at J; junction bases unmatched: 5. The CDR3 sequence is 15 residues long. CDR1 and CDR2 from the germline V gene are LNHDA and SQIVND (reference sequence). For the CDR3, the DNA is TGTGCCAGTACCCCGGGACAGGGAAGCACAGATACGCAGTATTTT. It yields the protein CASTPGQGSTDTQYF.

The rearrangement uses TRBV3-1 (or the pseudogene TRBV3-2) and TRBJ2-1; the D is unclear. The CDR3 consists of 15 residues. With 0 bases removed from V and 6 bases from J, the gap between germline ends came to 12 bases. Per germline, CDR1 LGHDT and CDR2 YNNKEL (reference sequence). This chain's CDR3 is CASSQDGQSGNEQFF. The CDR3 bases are TGTGCCAGCAGCCAAGATGGGCAAAGTGGCAATGAGCAGTTCTTC.

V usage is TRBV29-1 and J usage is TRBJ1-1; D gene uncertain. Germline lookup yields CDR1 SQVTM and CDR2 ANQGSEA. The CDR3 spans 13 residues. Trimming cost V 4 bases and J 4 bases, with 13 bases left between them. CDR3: CSVGEGRSTEAFF. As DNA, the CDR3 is TGCAGCGTTGGGGAGGGAAGAAGCACTGAAGCTTTCTTT.

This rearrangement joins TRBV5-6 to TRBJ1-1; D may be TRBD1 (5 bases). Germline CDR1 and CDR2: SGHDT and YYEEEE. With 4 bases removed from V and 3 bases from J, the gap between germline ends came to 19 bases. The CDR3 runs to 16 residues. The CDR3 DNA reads TGTGCCAGCAGCCCTACGGTGGGGGTGTGGGACACTGAAGCTTTCTTT. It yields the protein CASSPTVGVWDTEAFF.

CDR3 in amino acids: CATSRGDLTGDREKLFF. CDR3 sequence (DNA): TGTGCCACCAGCAGGGGCGACCTGACAGGGGATCGGGAAAAACTGTTTTTT. J is TRBJ1-4 and V is TRBV15; 8 positions agree with TRBD1. Germline CDR1 and CDR2: LNHNV and YYDKDF (reference sequence). V gave up 3 bases and J gave up 8 bases; unmatched junction bases: 14. This CDR3 spans 17 amino acids. Together with reference TRBV15 and TRBJ1-4, the CDR3 gives the full variable domain: DAMVIQNPRYQVTQFGKPVTLSCSQTLNHNVMYWYQQKSSQAPKLLFHYYDKDFNNEADTPDNFQSRRPNTSFCFLDIRSPGLGDTAMYLCATSRGDLTGDREKLFFGSGTQLSVL.

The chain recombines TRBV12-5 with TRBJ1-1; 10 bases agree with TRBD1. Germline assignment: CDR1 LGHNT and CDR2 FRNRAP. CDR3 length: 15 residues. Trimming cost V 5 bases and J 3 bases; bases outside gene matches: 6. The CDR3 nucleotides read TGTGCTAGTGGTACTCCGACAGGGGGCTACACTGAAGCTTTCTTT. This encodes CASGTPTGGYTEAFF.

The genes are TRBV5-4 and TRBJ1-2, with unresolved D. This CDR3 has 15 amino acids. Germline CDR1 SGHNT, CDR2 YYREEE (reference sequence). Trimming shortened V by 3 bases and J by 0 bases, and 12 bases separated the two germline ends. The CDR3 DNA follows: TGTGCCAGCAGCTCCCCTGGGCAGGCTAACTATGGCTACACCTTC. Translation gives CASSSPGQANYGYTF.

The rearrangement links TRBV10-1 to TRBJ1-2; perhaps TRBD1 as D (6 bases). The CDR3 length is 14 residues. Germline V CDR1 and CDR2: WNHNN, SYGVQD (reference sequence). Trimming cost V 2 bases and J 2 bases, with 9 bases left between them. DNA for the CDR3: TGCGCCAGCAGTGAGCGCAGGGGAAACTATGGCTACACCTTC. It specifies CASSERRGNYGYTF.

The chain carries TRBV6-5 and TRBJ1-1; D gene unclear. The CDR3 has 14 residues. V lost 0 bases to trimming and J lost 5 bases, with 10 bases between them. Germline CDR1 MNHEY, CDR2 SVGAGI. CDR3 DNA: TGTGCCAGCAGTTACTCGAGAGCCGAGACTGAAGCTTTCTTT. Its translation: CASSYSRAETEAFF.

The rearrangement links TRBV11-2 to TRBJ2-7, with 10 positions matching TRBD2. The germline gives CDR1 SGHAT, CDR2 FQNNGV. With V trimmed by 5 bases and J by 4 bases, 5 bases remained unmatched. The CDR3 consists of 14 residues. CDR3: CASSPGLAMYEQYF. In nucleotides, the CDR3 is TGTGCCAGCAGCCCGGGACTAGCGATGTACGAGCAGTACTTC.

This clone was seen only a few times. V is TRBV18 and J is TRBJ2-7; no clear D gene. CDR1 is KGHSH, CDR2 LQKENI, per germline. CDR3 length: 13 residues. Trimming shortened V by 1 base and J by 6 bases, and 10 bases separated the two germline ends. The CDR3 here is CASSPQELREQYF. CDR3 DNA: TGTGCCAGCTCACCACAGGAGCTACGCGAGCAGTACTTC.

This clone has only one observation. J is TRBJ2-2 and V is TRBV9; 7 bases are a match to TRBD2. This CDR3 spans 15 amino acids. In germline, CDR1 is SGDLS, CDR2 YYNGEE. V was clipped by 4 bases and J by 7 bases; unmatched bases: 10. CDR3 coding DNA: TGTGCCAGCAGCCCTTCGAGCGGGAATATCGGGGAGCTGTTTTTT. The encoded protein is CASSPSSGNIGELFF.

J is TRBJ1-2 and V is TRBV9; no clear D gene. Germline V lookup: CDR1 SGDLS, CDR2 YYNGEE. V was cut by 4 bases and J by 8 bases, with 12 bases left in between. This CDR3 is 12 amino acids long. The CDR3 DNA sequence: TGTGCCAGCAGCTCCCGGACGGAGGGCTACACCTTC. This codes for CASSSRTEGYTF.

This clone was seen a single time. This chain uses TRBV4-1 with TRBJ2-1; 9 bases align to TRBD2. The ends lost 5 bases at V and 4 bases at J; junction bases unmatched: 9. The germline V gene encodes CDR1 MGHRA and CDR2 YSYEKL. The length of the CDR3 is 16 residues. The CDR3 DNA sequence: TGCGCCAGCAGCATTTATCTAGCGGGATCGTACAATGAGCAGTTCTTC. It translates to CASSIYLAGSYNEQFF.

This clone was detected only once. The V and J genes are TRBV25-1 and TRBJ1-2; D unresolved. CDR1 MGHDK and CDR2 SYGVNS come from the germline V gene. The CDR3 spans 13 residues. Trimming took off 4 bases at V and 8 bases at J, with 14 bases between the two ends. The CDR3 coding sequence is TGTGCCAGCAGTGCAGACACACGCATAGGCTACACCTTC. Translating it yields CASSADTRIGYTF.

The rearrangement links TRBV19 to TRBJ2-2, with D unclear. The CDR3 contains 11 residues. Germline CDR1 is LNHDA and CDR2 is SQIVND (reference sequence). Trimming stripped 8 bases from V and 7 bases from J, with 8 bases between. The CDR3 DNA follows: TGTGCCAGTGACTCCGACGGGGAGCTGTTTTTT. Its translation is CASDSDGELFF.

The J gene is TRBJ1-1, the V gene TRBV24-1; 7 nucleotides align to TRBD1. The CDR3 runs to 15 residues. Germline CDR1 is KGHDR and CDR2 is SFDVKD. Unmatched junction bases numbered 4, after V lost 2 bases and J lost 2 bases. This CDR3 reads CATSDSGTVNTEAFF. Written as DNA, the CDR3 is TGTGCCACCAGTGATTCCGGGACAGTAAACACTGAAGCTTTCTTT.

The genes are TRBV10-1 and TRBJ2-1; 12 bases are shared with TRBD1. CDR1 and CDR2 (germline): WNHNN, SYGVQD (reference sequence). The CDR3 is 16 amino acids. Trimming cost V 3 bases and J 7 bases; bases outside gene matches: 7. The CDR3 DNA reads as TGCGCCAGCAGTGAAGGGACAGGGGGCCGGTGGAATGAGCAGTTCTTC. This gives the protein CASSEGTGGRWNEQFF.